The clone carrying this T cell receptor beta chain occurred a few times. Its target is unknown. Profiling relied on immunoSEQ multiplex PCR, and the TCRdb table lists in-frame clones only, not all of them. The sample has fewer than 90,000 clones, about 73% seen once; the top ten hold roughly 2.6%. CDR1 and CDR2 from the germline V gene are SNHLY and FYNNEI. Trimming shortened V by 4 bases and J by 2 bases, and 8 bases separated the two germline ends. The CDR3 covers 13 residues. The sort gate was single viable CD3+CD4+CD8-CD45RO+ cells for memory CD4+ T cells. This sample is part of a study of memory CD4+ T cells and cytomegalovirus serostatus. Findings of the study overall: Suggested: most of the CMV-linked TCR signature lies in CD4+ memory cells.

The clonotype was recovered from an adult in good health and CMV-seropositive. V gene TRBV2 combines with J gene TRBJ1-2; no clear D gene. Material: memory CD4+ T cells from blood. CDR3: CASSVLGNYGYTF. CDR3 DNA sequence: TGTGCCAGCAGTGTATTGGGGAACTATGGCTACACCTTC. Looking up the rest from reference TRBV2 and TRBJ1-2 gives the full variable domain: EPEVTQTPSHQVTQMGQEVILRCVPISNHLYFYWYRQILGQKVEFLVSFYNNEISEKSEIFDDQFSVERPDGSNFTLKIRSTKLEDSAMYFCASSVLGNYGYTFGSGTRLTVV.